This T cell receptor beta chain was captured in a study of blood T cell repertoires in COVID-19. This clone was counted only a few times. Sequenced by immunoSEQ multiplex PCR; TCRdb stores in-frame clones only, minus some. The sample gives about 190,000 clones, around 84% of which show up once; roughly 3% is in the top ten. The study recruited people aged 18 to 89 years across about 25 US areas. Clinical history as reported by participants underpinned cohort assignment. Two negative PCRs, clearance, or symptom resolution had been documented for recovered Cohort 3 donors. Sequenced: PBMCs or T cells enriched from blood (not recorded which). The receptor comes from a woman aged 25 to 39 who had recovered from COVID-19.

The CDR3 here is CASSLARRGNEKLFF. The DNA for the CDR3 is TGTGCCAGCAGCTTAGCTCGCAGGGGGAATGAAAAACTGTTTTTT. The V gene is TRBV7-2, the J gene TRBJ1-4, with 7 positions matching TRBD1. Germline V gene data show CDR1 as SGHTA and CDR2 as FQGNSA. The CDR3 is 15 residues long. With 0 bases clipped from V and 5 bases from J, the junction kept 3 bases outside the gene matches. The full variable domain, its missing parts supplied by reference TRBV7-2 and TRBJ1-4, is GAGVSQSPSNKVTEKGKDVELRCDPISGHTALYWYRQSLGQGLEFLIYFQGNSAPDKSGLPSDRFSAERTGGSVSTLTIQRTQQEDSAVYLCASSLARRGNEKLFFGSGTQLSVL.